The clone carrying this T cell receptor (beta chain) showed up just a few times. The CDR3 is 15 amino acids. V dropped 4 bases and J dropped 2; count of bases not matched to a gene: 5. Germline values: CDR1 SGHRS, CDR2 YFSETQ. TCRdb processed the RT-PCR reads anew with MiXCR; each CDR3 protein has one entry. Of 550,000 to 750,000 distinct CDR3 sequences in the sample, 12% to 15% are singletons; the top ten hold roughly 3.9%. The chain employs TRBV5-1 and TRBJ2-1, with 8 bases identical to TRBD2. This receptor was identified in a female donor in good health, serving as a healthy control. The sample was memory CD4+ T cells from blood. CDR3 DNA sequence: TGCGCCAGCAGCCTGAATAGCGGGGCCTACAATGAGCAGTTCTTC. This codes for CASSLNSGAYNEQFF.